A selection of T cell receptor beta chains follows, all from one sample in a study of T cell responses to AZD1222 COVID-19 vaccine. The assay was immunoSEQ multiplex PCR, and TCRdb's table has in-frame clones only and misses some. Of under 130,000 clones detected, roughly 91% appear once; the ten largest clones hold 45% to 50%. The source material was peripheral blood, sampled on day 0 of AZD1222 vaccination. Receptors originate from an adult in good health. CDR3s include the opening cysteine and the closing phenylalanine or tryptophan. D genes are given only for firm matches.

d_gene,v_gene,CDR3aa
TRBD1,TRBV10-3,CAISAQGEESPLHF
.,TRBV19,CASSGLGGPESTNEKLFF
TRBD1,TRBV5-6,CASSITTGTNSYEQYF
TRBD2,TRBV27,CASSWDYNF
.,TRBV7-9,CASSLPRAYEQYF
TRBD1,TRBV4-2,CASSRGQGTTNEKLFF
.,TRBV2,CASSAQGGYEQYF
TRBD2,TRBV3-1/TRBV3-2,CASSQLAGGLYNEQFF
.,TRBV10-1,CASSDRVGDNEQFF
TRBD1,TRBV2,CASSADRGLYEQYF
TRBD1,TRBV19,CASSTILGQGHYEQYF
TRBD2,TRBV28,CASSWTSGRTGELFF
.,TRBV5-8,CASSLDRAYEQYF
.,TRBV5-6,CASSLGPASNVLTF
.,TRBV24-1,CATANPLGQTYGYTF
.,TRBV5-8,CASSLRTGWWPQHF